The present T cell receptor (beta chain) was sequenced within a study of monozygotic twins with inflammatory bowel disease. The V gene's germline CDR1 is LNHDA and CDR2 SQIVND (reference sequence). The CDR3 is 13 amino acids. TCRdb reprocessed the 5' RACE reads, keeping one entry per CDR3 protein, no DNA. The listing contains 400,000 or so distinct CDR3 sequences. This receptor was obtained from a human donor with ulcerative colitis or Crohn's disease, or a healthy co-twin of an affected twin (not recorded which). The sequenced material came from blood. The chain combines TRBV19 with TRBJ2-1; TCRdb picks TRBD1, but there is no DNA to check that call. The CDR3: CASRTTGEGEQFF.